This TCR beta chain was observed in a study of Ad26.COV2.S vaccination and SARS-CoV-2 variants. V lost 2 bases and J lost 4; bases outside the gene matches: 8. This CDR3 contains 16 residues. Germline V gene sequence: CDR1 MNHEY, CDR2 SVGAGI. Treatment noted: 15 to 20 received Ad26.COV2.S at low or high dose, single or two shots; 5 received placebo; per-sample allocation not given. Each sample was drawn 63 days after the first injection (of vaccine or placebo). An Ad26 vector that expressed Wuhan-strain SARS-CoV-2 spike constituted the vaccine. Study-wide findings and caveats: Vaccine recipients had higher spike-specific TCR breadth than placebo recipients.

Worth noting for this clone: Its antigen remains unidentified.

This table comes from immunoSEQ multiplex PCR, and its TCRdb copy is limited to in-frame clones, with some not included. The table lists some 370,000 clones, under 90% of them singletons. The V call is TRBV6-5, the J call TRBJ2-3, with TRBD2 identical over 8 bases. Sequences were derived from peripheral blood, sampled in a trial of Ad26.COV2.S vaccine versus placebo. This receptor was identified in a person aged 18-60 years who received the Ad26.COV2.S COVID-19 vaccine or a placebo. The CDR3 DNA follows: TGTGCCAGCAGTTACCTCTGGGCGGGAGGTGCAGATACGCAGTATTTT. Residues: CASSYLWAGGADTQYF.